Listed here is a single T cell receptor beta chain. This record belongs to a study of cytomegalovirus exposure and HLA in healthy donors. The PCR used 60 Vbeta and 13 Jbeta primers. In the authors' workflow: Unique TCR beta chains totaled 80 million to 100 million in a later count, with roughly 12 million of them shared. Clones were read by immunoSEQ multiplex PCR, and TCRdb kept only the in-frame ones, dropping some. From that table come the V and J calls and clone size; the DNA was used to work out D and trimming. The table lists 120,000 or so clones, about 75% of them singletons, with 30% in the top ten. The germline gives CDR1 SGHAT, CDR2 FQDESV (reference sequence). Trimming pared 0 bases from V and 1 base from J, leaving 6 bases between. The CDR3 has 15 residues.

The chain joins TRBV11-1 to TRBJ2-2, with D possibly being TRBD1 (6 bases). The sample was PBMCs. The sequence was collected from a man in his 60s in good health and CMV-seropositive. The CDR3 sequence is CASSLAGGNTGELFF. As DNA, the CDR3 is TGTGCCAGCAGCTTAGCAGGGGGGAACACCGGGGAGCTGTTTTTT.